The rows below give T cell receptor beta chains drawn from one sample of a study of early T cells in non-severe SARS-CoV-2 infection. TCRdb re-analysed the 5' RACE reads in MiXCR, keeping a single row per CDR3 protein. The data contain 60,000 or so distinct CDR3 sequences, about 10% of them singletons. Material: whole blood. The receptors originated from an adult who was a healthcare worker with PCR-confirmed SARS-CoV-2 infection or an uninfected control (not recorded which). The CDR3 runs from the conserved cysteine through the conserved F or W. Fields, in order: J gene, clone size, D gene, V gene, CDR3 protein, CDR3 DNA. D genes are given only for firm matches. Only part of the rows carry a size: once, few, many, or a class if the clone is expanded.

TRBJ2-7 many TRBD1 TRBV4-2 CASSQGQGTYEQYF TGTGCCAGCAGCCAAGGACAGGGGACCTACGAGCAGTACTTC
TRBJ2-3 many . TRBV6-1 CASSLGDGPDTQYF TGTGCCAGCAGTCTGGGAGATGGGCCAGATACGCAGTATTTT
TRBJ2-5 few TRBD2 TRBV7-2 CASSTLAGDGTQYF TGTGCCAGCAGCACACTAGCGGGGGACGGGACCCAGTACTTC
TRBJ1-6 . TRBD1 TRBV4-1 CASSQPGQGVGRPLHF TGCGCCAGCAGCCAACCGGGACAGGGGGTTGGGCGTCCCCTCCACTTT
TRBJ1-1 many . TRBV9 CASSPHNGAGSTEAFF TGTGCCAGCAGTCCCCATAACGGGGCAGGAAGCACTGAAGCTTTCTTT
TRBJ2-7 . TRBD2 TRBV7-3 CASSQSSGNSYEQYF TGTGCCAGCAGCCAATCCAGCGGGAATTCCTACGAGCAGTACTTC
TRBJ1-4 few TRBD1 TRBV29-1 CSVIGQEEKLFF TGCAGCGTCATCGGACAGGAAGAAAAACTGTTTTTT
TRBJ2-1 many . TRBV7-9 CASSLINEQFF TGTGCCAGCAGCTTAATTAATGAGCAGTTCTTC
TRBJ2-2 few . TRBV9 CASRVGQNTGELFF TGTGCCAGCAGAGTGGGACAGAACACCGGGGAGCTGTTTTTT
TRBJ2-5 . . TRBV6-1 CASSEVQPKKTQYF TGTGCCAGCAGTGAGGTACAGCCGAAGAAGACCCAGTACTTC
TRBJ2-5 few TRBD1 TRBV2 CASGTGSQETQYF TGTGCCAGCGGGACAGGGAGCCAAGAGACCCAGTACTTC
TRBJ2-1 . . TRBV5-1 CASSFLTRSEQFF TGCGCCAGCAGCTTTCTCACCCGGTCTGAGCAGTTCTTC
TRBJ2-2 . . TRBV11-2 CASSLEGLAAGELFF TGTGCCAGCAGCTTAGAGGGATTGGCCGCCGGGGAGCTGTTTTTT
TRBJ2-4 . . TRBV12-3/TRBV12-4 CASSLLQGGGNIQYF TGTGCCAGCAGTTTATTACAGGGTGGGGGAAACATTCAGTACTTC
TRBJ2-1 few TRBD1 TRBV7-6 CASSSTGTGSYNEQFF TGTGCCAGCAGCTCCACCGGGACAGGGTCCTACAATGAGCAGTTCTTC
TRBJ2-7 . . TRBV5-1 CASSLAVSYEQYF TGCGCCAGCAGCTTGGCTGTCAGCTACGAGCAGTACTTC
TRBJ1-2 many TRBD1 TRBV11-3 CASSPDRDRVNYGYTF TGTGCCAGCAGCCCTGACCGGGACAGGGTGAACTATGGCTACACCTTC
TRBJ1-1 . . TRBV12-3/TRBV12-4 CASSLPLTEAFF TGTGCCAGCAGTTTACCCCTGACTGAAGCTTTCTTT
TRBJ1-4 many . TRBV1 CTSSQGNLGRTATNEKLFF TGCACCAGCAGCCAAGGAAATTTAGGACGTACCGCAACTAATGAAAAACTGTTTTTT
TRBJ2-2 many . TRBV2 CASSPSGPDGELFF TGTGCCAGCAGTCCCTCAGGGCCCGACGGGGAGCTGTTTTTT
TRBJ2-7 . . TRBV20-1 CSAKISGNPYEQYF TGCAGTGCTAAAATTAGCGGAAACCCCTACGAGCAGTACTTC
TRBJ1-6 many TRBD1 TRBV30 CAWDRANSPLHF TGTGCCTGGGACAGGGCTAATTCACCCCTCCACTTT
TRBJ1-2 few . TRBV6-6 CASTIPGEYGYTF TGTGCCAGCACCATACCAGGGGAGTATGGCTACACCTTC
TRBJ2-3 few . TRBV18 CASSPGDTQYF TGTGCCAGCTCACCAGGAGATACGCAGTATTTT
TRBJ1-1 many TRBD1 TRBV7-9 CASSLAQGADTEAFF TGTGCCAGCAGCTTAGCGCAGGGGGCCGACACTGAAGCTTTCTTT
TRBJ2-7 many TRBD1 TRBV29-1 CSAKQGVVGEQYF TGCAGCGCAAAACAGGGGGTGGTGGGCGAGCAGTACTTC
TRBJ2-3 . TRBD2 TRBV24-1 CATSNPSGSGTDTQYF TGTGCCACCAGTAACCCTAGCGGGAGTGGAACAGATACGCAGTATTTT
TRBJ2-2 many . TRBV6-2/TRBV6-3 CASSYSVTGELFF TGTGCCAGCAGTTACTCGGTCACCGGGGAGCTGTTTTTT